This TCR beta chain was captured by sequencing in a study of cytomegalovirus exposure and HLA in healthy donors. Study conclusions and caveats: According to an earlier analysis, most TCR beta V segments yielded productive rearrangements about 90% or about 30% of the time.

On this clone: Its target is unknown.

In germline, CDR1 is LNHNV, CDR2 YYDKDF (reference sequence). The CDR3 consists of 14 residues. With V trimmed by 3 bases and J by 3 bases, 1 base remained unmatched. Primers for the PCR totalled 60 Vbeta and 13 Jbeta. The assay was immunoSEQ multiplex PCR, and TCRdb's table has in-frame clones only and misses some. The table has about 82,000 clones, under 80% seen once. The donors (healthy individuals) were bone marrow donors. The chain recombines TRBV15 with TRBJ2-7; TRBD1 aligns across 11 bases. Sample: PBMCs. The source of this sequence is a human donor in good health. The CDR3 bases are TGTGCCACCAGCAGGGGACAGGGGGTCTACGAGCAGTACTTC. Translated: CATSRGQGVYEQYF.